The 6 T cell receptor beta chains presented below share a single source sample, sequenced in a study of siplizumab effects on memory and regulatory T cells. The repertoire was sequenced with immunoSEQ multiplex PCR; TCRdb's copy has only in-frame clones and lacks some. The top ten hold approximately 0.4% of the sample, which has some 62,000 clones, roughly 85% seen once. The sample consisted of memory CD4+ T cells sorted from blood. All receptors come from a human donor in good health.

This clone was recorded a few times. This chain connects TRBV2 to TRBJ2-7, with D possibly being TRBD1 or TRBD2 (5 bases each). The germline gives CDR1 SNHLY, CDR2 FYNNEI. The CDR3 contains 13 residues. Trimming shortened V by 8 bases and J by 0 bases, and 11 bases separated the two germline ends. The CDR3 spells CASGDVYSYEQYF. CDR3 nucleotide sequence: TGTGCCAGCGGGGACGTTTACTCCTACGAGCAGTACTTC.

This clone was seen once. This chain uses TRBV6-1 with TRBJ1-5; D gene unclear. V lost 1 base and J lost 5, with 9 bases in between. The germline V gene encodes CDR1 MNHNS and CDR2 SASEGT. The CDR3 extends over 14 amino acids. In DNA form, the CDR3 reads TGTGCCAGCAGTGAAGAGGCTTCCTATCAGCCCCAGCATTTT. This codes for CASSEEASYQPQHF.

The chain employs TRBV9 and TRBJ1-3; D might be TRBD1 (6 bases). The germline V gene has CDR1 SGDLS and CDR2 YYNGEE. Trimming stripped 4 bases from V and 2 bases from J, with 10 bases between. This CDR3 contains 14 residues. The CDR3 reads CASSKQGPGNTIYF. The CDR3 DNA reads as TGTGCCAGCAGCAAACAGGGACCTGGAAACACCATATATTTT.

The genes are TRBV28 and TRBJ2-2, with D possibly being TRBD1 (6 bases). This CDR3 spans 16 amino acids. CDR1 MDHEN and CDR2 SYDVKM come from the germline V gene. V shed 1 base and J shed 4 bases, with 13 bases lying between them. CDR3 amino acids: CASSLSYRVGTGELFF. DNA for the CDR3: TGTGCCAGCAGTTTATCGTACAGGGTAGGCACCGGGGAGCTGTTTTTT. The whole variable domain, remainder taken from reference TRBV28 and TRBJ2-2, is DVKVTQSSRYLVKRTGEKVFLECVQDMDHENMFWYRQDPGLGLRLIYFSYDVKMKEKGDIPEGYSVSREKKERFSLILESASTNQTSMYLCASSLSYRVGTGELFFGEGSRLTVL.

A few counts support this clone. The V call is TRBV2, the J call TRBJ1-5, with D maybe TRBD1 (5 bases). CDR1 is SNHLY, CDR2 FYNNEI, per germline. The CDR3 has 14 amino acids. V was clipped by 2 bases and J by 6 bases, with 11 bases between them. CDR3 residues: CASSERRGGQPQHF. The CDR3 DNA follows: TGTGCCAGCAGTGAAAGGCGGGGGGGTCAGCCCCAGCATTTT.

The rearrangement uses TRBV30 and TRBJ2-7, with a weak D call TRBD2 (6 bases). Germline V lookup: CDR1 GTSNPN, CDR2 SVGIG (reference sequence). The CDR3 runs to 13 residues. V lost 3 bases and J lost 3, with 12 bases in between. The DNA for the CDR3 is TGTGCCTGGAGCGGAGGGGCGGTCTACGAGCAGTACTTC. It translates to CAWSGGAVYEQYF.